What follows are 18 T cell receptor beta chains derived from one specimen sequenced in a study of T cell clonality in common variable immunodeficiency. Generated by immunoSEQ multiplex PCR, the TCRdb table keeps only in-frame clones and is missing some. The data show 45,000 to 65,000 clones, with none appearing a single time. The sequenced sample consisted of peripheral blood mononuclear cells. These receptor sequences come from a person aged 18 to 75 in good health.

This clone was seen ten or more times. The read gets to within 3 residues of the CDR3 end, and the germline J gene fills in the rest. V and J are TRBV7-3 and TRBJ1-6; 7 bases are shared with TRBD1. Germline V gene sequence: CDR1 SGHTA, CDR2 FQGTGA. The CDR3 loop spans 14 amino acids. Trimming removed 5 bases from V and 6 bases from J; junction bases left unmatched: 4. The sequenced CDR3 bases are TGTGCCAGCAGCCCCGGGACAGTTAATTCACCC. Translated, it gives CASSPGTVNSP. The whole CDR3 protein reads CASSPGTVNSPLHF.

As regards this clone: An end of the junction differs from the germline gene, which may be a read error. The missing CDR3 end, 3 residues past where the read stops, is filled in from the germline J gene. Additional DNA sequences in this sample encode the identical CDR3. V is TRBV2 and J is TRBJ1-1; D may be TRBD1 (5 bases). The CDR3 spans 13 residues. Germline-derived CDR1 and CDR2 are SNHLY and FYNNEI. Incomplete CDR3 DNA: TGTGCCAGCGGTAAGCTGCCGGACACTGAG. Amino acids: CASGKLPDTE. The whole CDR3 protein reads CASGKLPDTEAFF. Full variable domain (missing parts from reference TRBV2 and TRBJ1-1): EPEVTQTPSHQVTQMGQEVILRCVPISNHLYFYWYRQILGQKVEFLVSFYNNEISEKSEIFDDQFSVERPDGSNFTLKIRSTKLEDSAMYFCASGKLPDTEAFFGQGTRLTVV.

The table lists this clone with a few counts. CDR3 amino acids: CSAPSAGEETQYF. The sequenced part of the CDR3 DNA is TGCAGTGCTCCGAGTGCGGGGGAAGAGACC. The genes are TRBV20-1 and TRBJ2-5, with TRBD2 matching 7 bases. The CDR3 end falls 3 residues outside the read, so it is completed with the germline J gene. The junction had 6 bases not matched to a gene; V was cut back by 5 bases and J by 3 bases. The CDR3 covers 13 residues. The V gene's germline CDR1 is DFQATT and CDR2 SNEGSKA (reference sequence).

Many counts were recorded for this clone. The read terminates 3 residues before the CDR3 end, so the remaining end is supplied by the germline J gene. The rearrangement uses TRBV30 and TRBJ1-2; the D gene is possibly TRBD1 (6 bases). The CDR3 runs 12 residues. V dropped 3 bases and J dropped 6 bases, with 11 bases sitting between them. The V gene's germline CDR1 is GTSNPN and CDR2 SVGIG (reference sequence). The CDR3 bases that were read are TGTGCCTGGAGGGAGGGGGGGCATGGC. Protein product: CAWREGGHG. The full CDR3 is CAWREGGHGYTF.

In this sample, this clone turned up many times. The CDR3 end is not reached by the read, which stops 3 residues before it; the germline J gene fills it in. The V and J genes are TRBV30 and TRBJ1-6; the D gene is possibly TRBD1 (6 bases). The V and J ends lost 0 bases and 6 bases respectively, with 27 bases between them. CDR1 is GTSNPN and CDR2 is SVGIG in the germline V gene (reference sequence). CDR3 length: 20 amino acids. The CDR3 protein is CAWSVGVSQGSWRSNSPLHF. Partial CDR3 DNA: TGTGCCTGGAGTGTAGGAGTCAGCCAGGGGTCCTGGAGGAGTAATTCACCC.

This clone was counted only a few times. A read error may produce the germline difference seen at one junction end. The read halts 3 residues ahead of the CDR3 end, with the missing end drawn from the germline J gene. The chain has TRBV7-9 and TRBJ1-1; D unresolved. Per germline, CDR1 SEHNR and CDR2 FQNEAQ (reference sequence). The CDR3 runs to 14 residues. CDR3 region: CSSSPRQTNTEAFF. CDR3 DNA, as far as it was read: TGTTCCAGCAGCCCGCGACAAACGAACACTGAA.

Comments on this clone: This could be a read error, since a much larger clone is one nucleotide away. The read ends 3 residues early relative to the CDR3; the germline J gene fills the gap. The chain joins TRBV20-1 to TRBJ2-7; no clear D gene. The germline V gene encodes CDR1 DFQATT and CDR2 SNEGSKA (reference sequence). The CDR3 is 15 residues long. The CDR3 loop reads CTARDLGQSYYEQYF. The sequenced CDR3 bases are TGCACTGCTAGAGATTTAGGGCAGTCGTACTACGAG.

This clone showed up just a few times. Read data end 3 residues before the CDR3 end; the end is taken from the germline J gene. The chain combines TRBV7-2 with TRBJ2-3; tentatively, D is TRBD1 (6 bases). CDR1 and CDR2 from the germline V gene are SGHTA and FQGNSA. The CDR3 sequence is 14 residues long. CDR3 DNA, as far as it was read: TGTGCCAGCAGCTACTATACAGGGAATCAGCCG. Amino acids: CASSYYTGNQP. The CDR3 as a whole reads CASSYYTGNQPQYF.

This clone has a count of ten or more. Partial CDR3 DNA: TGTGCCAGCAGCTCTAAGGACAGCCAAGAGACC. It encodes CASSSKDSQET. The full CDR3 protein is CASSSKDSQETQYF. This chain connects TRBV5-6 to TRBJ2-5, with a possible D match to TRBD1 (6 bases). The read is 3 residues too short to cover the CDR3 end, so that end is filled in from the germline J gene. The germline CDR1 and CDR2 sequences are SGHDT and YYEEEE. The length of the CDR3 is 14 residues. The germline V and J ends were trimmed by 3 bases and 1 base, with 10 bases remaining between them.

This clone was seen repeatedly, ten times or more. Sequencing ends 3 residues short of the CDR3 end; the germline J gene provides the rest. The chain combines TRBV10-3 with TRBJ2-1; TRBD2 matches 11 bases. CDR1 is ENHRY, CDR2 SYGVKD, per germline. The trim removed 6 bases at V and 2 bases at J, leaving 6 bases unmatched. This CDR3 region has 16 residues. The CDR3 loop is CAISGGTSGPYNEQFF. The sequenced part of the CDR3 DNA is TGTGCCATCAGCGGCGGGACTAGCGGTCCCTACAATGAG.

This clone was seen ten or more times. The read gets to within 3 residues of the CDR3 end, and the germline J gene fills in the rest. The chain couples TRBV5-1 to TRBJ1-2; 7 nucleotides align to TRBD1. This CDR3 contains 14 residues. J gave up 0 bases and V 2 bases, and 1 base lay outside the gene matches. The V gene's germline CDR1 is SGHRS and CDR2 YFSETQ. Partial CDR3 DNA: TGCGCCAGCAGCTTTGGACAGGCTAACTATGGC. Translation: CASSFGQANYG. The whole CDR3 sequence is CASSFGQANYGYTF.

With respect to this clone: The read halts 3 residues ahead of the CDR3 end, with the missing end drawn from the germline J gene. The chain combines TRBV29-1 with TRBJ1-2; 7 bases are shared with TRBD1. This CDR3 spans 14 amino acids. V shed 8 bases, J shed 3 bases, and the junction held 12 bases outside the gene matches. Germline V gives CDR1 SQVTM, CDR2 ANQGSEA. CDR3 amino acids: CSPSPRTGDYGYTF. The covered CDR3 bases are TGCAGCCCTAGTCCCCGGACAGGCGACTATGGC. The complete variable domain, with remaining parts taken from reference TRBV29-1 and TRBJ1-2, reads SAVISQKPSRDICQRGTSLTIQCQVDSQVTMMFWYRQQPGQSLTLIATANQGSEATYESGFVIDKFPISRPNLTFSTLTVSNMSPEDSSIYLCSPSPRTGDYGYTFGSGTRLTVV.

There are many counts of this clone. This chain's CDR3 is CAWSVGTGIIFAEAFF. The covered CDR3 bases are TGTGCCTGGAGTGTAGGGACAGGGATCATCTTCGCTGAA. The gene calls are TRBV30 and TRBJ1-1; 9 bases match TRBD1. The read terminates 3 residues before the CDR3 end, so the remaining end is supplied by the germline J gene. CDR3 length: 16 residues. V trimming: 0 bases; J trimming: 6 bases; junction bases outside the gene matches: 11. Germline V gene data show CDR1 as GTSNPN and CDR2 as SVGIG (reference sequence).

The covered CDR3 bases are TGTGCCAGCAGTGCTACAGGGGGCTTTCAGCCC. This encodes CASSATGGFQP. The CDR3 reads in full as CASSATGGFQPQHF. The rearrangement links TRBV6-1 to TRBJ1-5, with 9 nucleotides matching TRBD1. The CDR3 extends 3 residues past the end of the read, so its final part is completed from the germline J gene. This CDR3 spans 14 amino acids. Germline CDR1 and CDR2: MNHNS and SASEGT. With V trimmed by 4 bases and J by 6 bases, 4 bases remained unmatched.

This clone was observed many times. The observed sequence ends 3 residues before the CDR3 terminus, with the missing tail filled in from the germline J gene. This chain connects TRBV20-1 to TRBJ1-4, with a weak D call TRBD1 (6 bases). Germline values: CDR1 DFQATT, CDR2 SNEGSKA (reference sequence). The germline V and J ends were trimmed by 7 bases and 4 bases, with 10 bases remaining between them. CDR3 length equals 12 residues. This chain's CDR3 is CSGRTVNEKLFF. Incomplete CDR3 DNA: TGCAGTGGCAGGACAGTTAATGAAAAA.

At least ten counts were recorded for this clone. The read is 3 residues too short to cover the CDR3 end, so that end is filled in from the germline J gene. The chain carries TRBV5-1 and TRBJ2-5; perhaps TRBD2 as D (6 bases). The CDR3 covers 16 residues. Trimming took 4 bases from V and 1 from J, leaving 17 bases between them. The germline V gene has CDR1 SGHRS and CDR2 YFSETQ. CDR3 DNA (partial): TGCGCCAGCAGCCCCGGCGCGGGGAGGTTCCAAGAGACC. This translates into CASSPGAGRFQET. From start to end, the CDR3 is CASSPGAGRFQETQYF.

The table lists this clone with a few counts. The CDR3 end is not reached by the read, which stops 3 residues before it; the germline J gene fills it in. The chain couples TRBV19 to TRBJ1-1; 8 bases align to TRBD1. V lost 5 bases and J lost 4; bases outside the gene matches: 9. Looked up from germline, CDR1 is LNHDA and CDR2 is SQIVND (reference sequence). CDR3 length: 15 residues. The CDR3 DNA, read in part, is TGTGCCAGTAGTTTTCAGGACAGGGCGGGCACTGAA. Its protein product is CASSFQDRAGTE. The CDR3 in its entirety is CASSFQDRAGTEAFF. The full variable domain, in which reference TRBV19 and TRBJ1-1 provide the parts outside the CDR3, is DGGITQSPKYLFRKEGQNVTLSCEQNLNHDAMYWYRQDPGQGLRLIYYSQIVNDFQKGDIAEGYSVSREKKESFPLTVTSAQKNPTAFYLCASSFQDRAGTEAFFGQGTRLTVV.

There are many counts of this clone. Read data end 3 residues before the CDR3 end; the end is taken from the germline J gene. The chain combines TRBV18 with TRBJ2-7; D tentatively reads TRBD1 or TRBD2 (5 bases each). The germline CDR1 and CDR2 sequences are KGHSH and LQKENI. This CDR3 comprises 14 residues. V dropped 3 bases and J dropped 4 bases, with 13 bases sitting between them. The part of the CDR3 DNA that was read is TGTGCCAGCTCACCGGAGGCAGGGATGTACGAG. This codes for CASSPEAGMYE. The entire CDR3 protein reads CASSPEAGMYEQYF.